This entry is about one T cell receptor beta chain. The source of the sample is a study of OX40 agonist ivuxolimab in advanced cancers. Study-wide context: Six ivuxolimab dose levels, 0.01 to 10 mg/kg, were given intravenously every 2 weeks.

Some clones are missing from TCRdb's copy, which holds only in-frame ones; the method was immunoSEQ multiplex PCR. This sample yields about 46,000 clones, of which roughly 91% are seen a single time; 4.9% belongs to the top ten. The V and J ends lost 2 bases and 14 bases, in that order; junction bases with no gene match: 22. Germline values: CDR1 MGHRA, CDR2 YSYEKL. There are 17 residues in the CDR3. The sequence was collected from an adult with an advanced solid tumor such as melanoma, head and neck, liver or kidney cancer. This chain links TRBV4-1 with TRBJ1-1, with 8 bases matching TRBD1. Sequenced here: CD4+ or CD8+ T cells sorted from blood, sampled in a trial of the OX40 agonist ivuxolimab. The CDR3 coding sequence is TGCGCCAGCAGCCAATTGGGGCAGGGGGCGCTTGCCACAACCTTATTCTTT. The encoded protein is CASSQLGQGALATTLFF.